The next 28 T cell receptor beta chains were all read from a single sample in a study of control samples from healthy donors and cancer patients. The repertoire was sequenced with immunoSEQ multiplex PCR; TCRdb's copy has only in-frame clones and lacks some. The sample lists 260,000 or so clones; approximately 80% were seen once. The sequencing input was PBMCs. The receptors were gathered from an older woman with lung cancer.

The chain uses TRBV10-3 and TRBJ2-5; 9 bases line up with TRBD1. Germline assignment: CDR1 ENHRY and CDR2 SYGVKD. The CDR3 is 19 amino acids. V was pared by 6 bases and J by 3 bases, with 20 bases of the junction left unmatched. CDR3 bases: TGTGCCATCAGACCCAGCCCCGGGACAGGGAGCGGTGGAGAAGAGACCCAGTACTTC. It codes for CAIRPSPGTGSGGEETQYF.

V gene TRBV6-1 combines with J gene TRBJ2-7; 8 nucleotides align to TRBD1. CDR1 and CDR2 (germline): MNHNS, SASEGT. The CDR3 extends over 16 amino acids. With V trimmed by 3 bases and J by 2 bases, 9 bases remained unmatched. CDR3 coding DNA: TGTGCCAGCAGTGACGAAAGACAGGGGAGCCCCTACGAGCAGTACTTC. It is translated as CASSDERQGSPYEQYF.

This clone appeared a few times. As DNA, the CDR3 is TGTGCCAGCTCTGGGGGGGTTGGAAATCAGCCCCAGCATTTT. Its translation is CASSGGVGNQPQHF. V gene TRBV5-5 combines with J gene TRBJ1-5; D perhaps matches TRBD1 (5 bases). The CDR3 has 14 amino acids. V was shortened by 7 bases and J by 4 bases, with 15 bases between the two germline ends. The germline gives CDR1 SGHKS, CDR2 YYEKEE (reference sequence). Using reference TRBV5-5 and TRBJ1-5 for the parts outside the CDR3, the full variable domain is DAGVTQSPTHLIKTRGQQVTLRCSPISGHKSVSWYQQVLGQGPQFIFQYYEKEERGRGNFPDRFSARQFPNYSSELNVNALLLGDSALYLCASSGGVGNQPQHFGDGTRLSIL.

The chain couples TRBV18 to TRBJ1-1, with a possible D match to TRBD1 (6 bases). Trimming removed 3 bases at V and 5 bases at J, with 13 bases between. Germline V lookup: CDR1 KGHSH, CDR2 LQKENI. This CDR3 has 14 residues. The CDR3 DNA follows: TGTGCCAGCTCACCCGGGGGGCGAGAAACTGAAGCTTTCTTT. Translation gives CASSPGGRETEAFF.

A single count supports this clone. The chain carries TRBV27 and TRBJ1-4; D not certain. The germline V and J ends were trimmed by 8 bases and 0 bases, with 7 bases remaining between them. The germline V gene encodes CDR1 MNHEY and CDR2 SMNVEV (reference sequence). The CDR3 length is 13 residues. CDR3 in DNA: TGTGCCAGCTCAGGCCCAACTAATGAAAAACTGTTTTTT. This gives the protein CASSGPTNEKLFF.

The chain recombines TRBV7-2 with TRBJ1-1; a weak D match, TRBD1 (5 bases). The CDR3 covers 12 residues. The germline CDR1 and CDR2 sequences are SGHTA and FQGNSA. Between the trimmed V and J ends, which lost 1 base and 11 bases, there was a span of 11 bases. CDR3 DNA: TGTGCCAGCAGCTTAGGGGAGGGGCGGGCTTTCTTT. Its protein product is CASSLGEGRAFF.

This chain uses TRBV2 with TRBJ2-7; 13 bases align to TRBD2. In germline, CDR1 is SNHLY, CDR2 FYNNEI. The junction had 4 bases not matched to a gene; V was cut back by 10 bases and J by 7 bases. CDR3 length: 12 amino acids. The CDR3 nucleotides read TGTGCCACTCGGACTAGCGGGAGTGAGCAGTACTTC. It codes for CATRTSGSEQYF.

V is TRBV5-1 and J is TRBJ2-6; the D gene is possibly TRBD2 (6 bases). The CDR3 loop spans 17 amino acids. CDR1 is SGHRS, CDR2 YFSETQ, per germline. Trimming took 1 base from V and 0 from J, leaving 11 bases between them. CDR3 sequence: CASSLNSGVSGANVLTF. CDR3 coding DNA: TGCGCCAGCAGCTTGAATTCGGGGGTCTCTGGGGCCAACGTCCTGACTTTC. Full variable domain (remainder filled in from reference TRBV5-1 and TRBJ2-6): KAGVTQTPRYLIKTRGQQVTLSCSPISGHRSVSWYQQTPGQGLQFLFEYFSETQRNKGNFPGRFSGRQFSNSRSEMNVSTLELGDSALYLCASSLNSGVSGANVLTFGAGSRLTVL.

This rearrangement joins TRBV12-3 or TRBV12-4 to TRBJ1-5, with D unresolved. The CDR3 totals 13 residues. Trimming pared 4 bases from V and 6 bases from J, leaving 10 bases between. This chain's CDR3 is CASSSNSRQPQHF. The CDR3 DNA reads TGTGCCAGCAGTTCCAACTCTCGTCAGCCCCAGCATTTT.

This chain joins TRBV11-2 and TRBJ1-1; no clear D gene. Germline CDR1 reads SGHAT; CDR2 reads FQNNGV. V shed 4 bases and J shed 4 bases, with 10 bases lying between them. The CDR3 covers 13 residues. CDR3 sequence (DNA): TGTGCCAGCAGCTCTACGGAGGTCACTGAAGCTTTCTTT. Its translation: CASSSTEVTEAFF.

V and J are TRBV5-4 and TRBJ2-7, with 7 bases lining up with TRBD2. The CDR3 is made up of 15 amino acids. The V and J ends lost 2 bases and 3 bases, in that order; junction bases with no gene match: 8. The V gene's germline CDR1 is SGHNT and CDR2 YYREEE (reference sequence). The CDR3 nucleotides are TGTGCCAGCAGCTTCCCTAGCGGCGAGATCTACGAGCAGTACTTC. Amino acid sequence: CASSFPSGEIYEQYF.

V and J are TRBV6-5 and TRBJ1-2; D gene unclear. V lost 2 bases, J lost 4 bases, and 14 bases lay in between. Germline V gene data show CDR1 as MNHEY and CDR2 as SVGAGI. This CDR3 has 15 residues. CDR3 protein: CASSYGEGRGYGYTF. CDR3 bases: TGTGCCAGCAGTTACGGAGAGGGCCGGGGCTATGGCTACACCTTC.

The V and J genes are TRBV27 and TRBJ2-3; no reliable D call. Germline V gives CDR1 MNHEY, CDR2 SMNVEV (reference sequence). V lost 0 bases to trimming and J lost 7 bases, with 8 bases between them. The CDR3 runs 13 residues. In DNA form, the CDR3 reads TGTGCCAGCAGTTTATCTCCCGACCATACGCAGTATTTT. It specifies CASSLSPDHTQYF.

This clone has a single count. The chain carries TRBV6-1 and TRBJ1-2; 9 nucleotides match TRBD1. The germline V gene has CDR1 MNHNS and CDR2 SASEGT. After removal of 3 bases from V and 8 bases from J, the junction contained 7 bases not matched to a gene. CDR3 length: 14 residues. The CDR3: CASSDLDRGGGYTF. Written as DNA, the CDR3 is TGTGCCAGCAGTGACCTGGACAGGGGCGGGGGCTACACCTTC.

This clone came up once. CDR3 region: CASSQRETQYF. DNA of the CDR3: TGTGCCAGCAGCCAGCGGGAGACCCAGTACTTC. The chain employs TRBV14 and TRBJ2-5; no firm D call. V dropped 3 bases and J dropped 5 bases, with 4 bases sitting between them. Germline-derived CDR1 and CDR2 are SGHDN and FVKESK. The CDR3 contains 11 residues.

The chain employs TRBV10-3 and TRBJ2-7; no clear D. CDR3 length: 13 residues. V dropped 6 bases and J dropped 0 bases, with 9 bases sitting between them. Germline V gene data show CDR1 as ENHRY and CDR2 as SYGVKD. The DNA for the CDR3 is TGTGCCATCAGGGAAGATTTCTCCTACGAGCAGTACTTC. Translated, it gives CAIREDFSYEQYF.

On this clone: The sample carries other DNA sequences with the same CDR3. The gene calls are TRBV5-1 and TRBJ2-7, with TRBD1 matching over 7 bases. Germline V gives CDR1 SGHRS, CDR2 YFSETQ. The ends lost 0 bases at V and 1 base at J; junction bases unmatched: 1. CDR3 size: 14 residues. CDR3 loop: CASSLDRGSYEQYF. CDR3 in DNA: TGCGCCAGCAGCTTGGACAGGGGTTCCTACGAGCAGTACTTC.

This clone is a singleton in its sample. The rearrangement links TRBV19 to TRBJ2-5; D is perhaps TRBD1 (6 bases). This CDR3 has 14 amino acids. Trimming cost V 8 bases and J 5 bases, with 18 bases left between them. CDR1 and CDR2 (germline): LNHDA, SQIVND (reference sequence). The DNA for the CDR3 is TGTGCCAGTCGAAAAACAGGGACCAGGGAGACCCAGTACTTC. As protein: CASRKTGTRETQYF.

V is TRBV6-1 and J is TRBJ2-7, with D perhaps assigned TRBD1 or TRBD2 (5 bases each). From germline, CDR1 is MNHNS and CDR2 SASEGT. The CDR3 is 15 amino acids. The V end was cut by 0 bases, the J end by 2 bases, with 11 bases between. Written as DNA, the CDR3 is TGTGCCAGCAGTGAAGCCGGGGCTGGACCCTACGAGCAGTACTTC. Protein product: CASSEAGAGPYEQYF.

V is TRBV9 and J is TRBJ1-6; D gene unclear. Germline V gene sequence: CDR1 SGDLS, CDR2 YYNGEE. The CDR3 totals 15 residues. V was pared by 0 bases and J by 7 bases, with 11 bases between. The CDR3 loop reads CASSVEGHTNSPLHF. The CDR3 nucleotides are TGTGCCAGCAGCGTAGAGGGTCACACAAATTCACCCCTCCACTTT.

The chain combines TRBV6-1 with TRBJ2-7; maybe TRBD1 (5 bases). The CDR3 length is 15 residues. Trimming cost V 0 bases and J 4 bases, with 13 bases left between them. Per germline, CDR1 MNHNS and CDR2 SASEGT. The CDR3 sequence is CASSEAPGYLYEQYF. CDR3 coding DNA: TGTGCCAGCAGTGAAGCACCAGGGTATCTTTACGAGCAGTACTTC.

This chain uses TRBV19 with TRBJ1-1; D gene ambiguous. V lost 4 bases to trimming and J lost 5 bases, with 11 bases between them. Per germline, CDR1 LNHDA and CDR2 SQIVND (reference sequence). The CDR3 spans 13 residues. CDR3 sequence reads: CASSSMGWTEAFF. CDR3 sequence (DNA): TGTGCCAGTAGTAGCATGGGGTGGACTGAAGCTTTCTTT.

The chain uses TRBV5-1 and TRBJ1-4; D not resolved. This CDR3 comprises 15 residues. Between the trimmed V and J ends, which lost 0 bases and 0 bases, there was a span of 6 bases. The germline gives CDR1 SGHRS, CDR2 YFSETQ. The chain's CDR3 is CASSLEAATNEKLFF. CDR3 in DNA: TGCGCCAGCAGCTTGGAGGCAGCAACTAATGAAAAACTGTTTTTT.

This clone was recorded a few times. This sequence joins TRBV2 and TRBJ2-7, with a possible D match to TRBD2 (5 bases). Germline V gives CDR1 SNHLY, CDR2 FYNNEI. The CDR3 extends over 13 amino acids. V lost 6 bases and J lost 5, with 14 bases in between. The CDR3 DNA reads TGTGCCAGCAGCGTCCTTCCCGGGGACGAGCAGTACTTC. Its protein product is CASSVLPGDEQYF.

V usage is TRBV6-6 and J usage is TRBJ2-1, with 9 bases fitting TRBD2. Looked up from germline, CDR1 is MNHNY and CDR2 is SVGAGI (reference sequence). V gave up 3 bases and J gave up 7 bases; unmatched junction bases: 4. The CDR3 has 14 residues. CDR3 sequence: CASSYGLATNEQFF. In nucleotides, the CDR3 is TGTGCCAGCAGTTATGGACTAGCGACGAATGAGCAGTTCTTC.

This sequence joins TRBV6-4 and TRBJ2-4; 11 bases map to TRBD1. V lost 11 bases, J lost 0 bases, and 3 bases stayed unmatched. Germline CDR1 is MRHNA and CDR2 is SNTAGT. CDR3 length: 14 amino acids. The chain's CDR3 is CAGQGAIAKNIQYF. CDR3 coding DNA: TGTGCCGGACAGGGGGCCATAGCCAAAAACATTCAGTACTTC.

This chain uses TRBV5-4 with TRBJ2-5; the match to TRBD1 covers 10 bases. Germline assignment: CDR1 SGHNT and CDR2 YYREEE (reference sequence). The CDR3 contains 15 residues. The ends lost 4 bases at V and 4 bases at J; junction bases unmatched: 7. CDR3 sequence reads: CASSPKDRGSETQYF. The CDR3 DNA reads TGTGCCAGCAGCCCGAAGGACAGGGGGTCAGAGACCCAGTACTTC.

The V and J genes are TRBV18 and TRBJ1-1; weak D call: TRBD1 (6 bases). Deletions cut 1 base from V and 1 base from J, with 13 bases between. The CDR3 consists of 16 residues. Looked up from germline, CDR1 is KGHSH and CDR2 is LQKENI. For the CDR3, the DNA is TGTGCCAGCTCACCACAACGGGGGCGTGGGAACACTGAAGCTTTCTTT. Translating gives CASSPQRGRGNTEAFF.